This TCR beta chain is from a study of beta chain features in type 1 diabetes. The CDR3 has 15 amino acids. Per germline, CDR1 SGHNT and CDR2 YYREEE (reference sequence). V lost 3 bases and J lost 4; bases outside the gene matches: 7. Every isolated RNA sample was fully reverse transcribed, so sequencing captured expressed TCRB transcripts. The data were produced by immunoSEQ multiplex PCR, yet TCRdb's version contains in-frame clones alone and is incomplete. The sample has 350,000 to 450,000 clones; 11% to 15% are singletons. Study-level findings and limits: Within patients, naive, central memory and Treg TCRB repertoires seemed more similar than within healthy donors.

Comments on this clone: What it binds is unknown.

The specimen was naive CD4+ T cells from blood. The TCR sequence derives from a man aged 25 to 40 in good health. J is TRBJ2-1 and V is TRBV5-4; 7 positions match TRBD1. The DNA for the CDR3 is TGTGCCAGCAGCTCGACAGGGACCCCTTACAATGAGCAGTTCTTC. Translated, it gives CASSSTGTPYNEQFF. Full variable domain (outside the CDR3, taken from reference TRBV5-4 and TRBJ2-1): ETGVTQSPTHLIKTRGQQVTLRCSSQSGHNTVSWYQQALGQGPQFIFQYYREEENGRGNFPPRFSGLQFPNYSSELNVNALELDDSALYLCASSSTGTPYNEQFFGPGTRLTVL.